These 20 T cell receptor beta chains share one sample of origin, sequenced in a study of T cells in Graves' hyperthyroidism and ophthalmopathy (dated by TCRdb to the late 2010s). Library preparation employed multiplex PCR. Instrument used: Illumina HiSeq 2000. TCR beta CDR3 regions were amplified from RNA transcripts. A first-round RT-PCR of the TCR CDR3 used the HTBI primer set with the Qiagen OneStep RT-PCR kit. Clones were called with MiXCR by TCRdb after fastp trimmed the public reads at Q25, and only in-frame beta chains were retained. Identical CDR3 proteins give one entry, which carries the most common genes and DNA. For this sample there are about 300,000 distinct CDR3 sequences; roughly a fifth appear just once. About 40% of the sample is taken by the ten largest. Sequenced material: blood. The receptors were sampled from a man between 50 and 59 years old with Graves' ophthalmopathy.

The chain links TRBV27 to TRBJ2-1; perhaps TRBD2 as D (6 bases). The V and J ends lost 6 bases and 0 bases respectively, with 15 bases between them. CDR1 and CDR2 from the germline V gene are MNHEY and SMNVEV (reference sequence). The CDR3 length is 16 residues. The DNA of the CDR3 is TGTGCCAGCAGCTCTCTAGCGCGGAGCTCCTACAATGAGCAGTTCTTC. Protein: CASSSLARSSYNEQFF.

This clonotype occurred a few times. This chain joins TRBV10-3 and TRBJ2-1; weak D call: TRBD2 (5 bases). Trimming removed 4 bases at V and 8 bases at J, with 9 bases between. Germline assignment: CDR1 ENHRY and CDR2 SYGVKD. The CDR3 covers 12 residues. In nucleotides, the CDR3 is TGTGCCATCAGTGTAGCGCCCGATGAGCAGTTCTTC. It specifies CAISVAPDEQFF.

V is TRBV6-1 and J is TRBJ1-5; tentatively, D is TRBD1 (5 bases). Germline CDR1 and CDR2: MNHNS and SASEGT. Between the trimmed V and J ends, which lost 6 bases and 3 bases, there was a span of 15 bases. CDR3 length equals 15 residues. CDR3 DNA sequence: TGTGCCAGCAGCTCTTCGACGGGGCCCAATCAGCCCCAGCATTTT. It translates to CASSSSTGPNQPQHF.

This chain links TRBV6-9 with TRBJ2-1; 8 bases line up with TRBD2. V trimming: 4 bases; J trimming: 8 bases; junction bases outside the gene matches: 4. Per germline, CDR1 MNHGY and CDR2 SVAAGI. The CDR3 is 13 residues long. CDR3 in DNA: TGTGCCAGCAGTTGGGCCGGGAGGGATGAGCAGTTCTTC. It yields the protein CASSWAGRDEQFF.

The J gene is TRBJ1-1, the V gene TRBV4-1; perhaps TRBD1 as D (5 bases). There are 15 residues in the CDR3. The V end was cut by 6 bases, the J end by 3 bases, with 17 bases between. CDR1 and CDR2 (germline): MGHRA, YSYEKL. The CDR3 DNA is TGCGCCAGCAGACTCCGGACATTCGCGGACACTGAAGCTTTCTTT. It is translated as CASRLRTFADTEAFF.

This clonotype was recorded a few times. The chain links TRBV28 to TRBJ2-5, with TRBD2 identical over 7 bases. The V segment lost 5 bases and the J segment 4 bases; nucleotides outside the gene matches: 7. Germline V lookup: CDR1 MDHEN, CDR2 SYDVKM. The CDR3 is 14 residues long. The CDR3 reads CASSTQTGGETQYF. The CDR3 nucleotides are TGTGCCAGCAGTACCCAAACGGGGGGAGAGACCCAGTACTTC.

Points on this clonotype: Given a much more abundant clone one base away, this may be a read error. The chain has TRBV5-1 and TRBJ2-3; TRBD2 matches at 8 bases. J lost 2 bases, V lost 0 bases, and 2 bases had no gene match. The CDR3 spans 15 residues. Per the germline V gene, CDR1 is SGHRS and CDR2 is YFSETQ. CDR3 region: CASSLAGGITDTQYF. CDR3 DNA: TGCGCCAGCAGCTTGGCGGGAGGGATCACAGATACGCAGTATTTT.

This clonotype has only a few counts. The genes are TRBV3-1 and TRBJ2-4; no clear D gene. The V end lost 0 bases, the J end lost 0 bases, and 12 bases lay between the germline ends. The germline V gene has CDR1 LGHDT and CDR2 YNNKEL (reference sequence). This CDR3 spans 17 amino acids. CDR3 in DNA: TGTGCCAGCAGCCAAGAGGGCACTACTCTAGCCAAAAACATTCAGTACTTC. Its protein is CASSQEGTTLAKNIQYF.

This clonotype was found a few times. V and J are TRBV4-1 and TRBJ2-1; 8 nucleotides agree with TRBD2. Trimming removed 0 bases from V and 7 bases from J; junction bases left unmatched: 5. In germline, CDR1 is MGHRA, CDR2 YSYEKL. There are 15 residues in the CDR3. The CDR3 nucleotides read TGCGCCAGCAGCCAAGATGGGACGGGAGGGAATGAGCAGTTCTTC. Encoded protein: CASSQDGTGGNEQFF.

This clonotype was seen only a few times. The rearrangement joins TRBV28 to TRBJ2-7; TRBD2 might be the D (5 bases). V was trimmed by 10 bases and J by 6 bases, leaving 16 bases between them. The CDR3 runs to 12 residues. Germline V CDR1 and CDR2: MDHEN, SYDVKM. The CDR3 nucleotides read TGTGCCACCCGGCGTGGGAGAGGCGAGCAGTACTTC. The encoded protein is CATRRGRGEQYF.

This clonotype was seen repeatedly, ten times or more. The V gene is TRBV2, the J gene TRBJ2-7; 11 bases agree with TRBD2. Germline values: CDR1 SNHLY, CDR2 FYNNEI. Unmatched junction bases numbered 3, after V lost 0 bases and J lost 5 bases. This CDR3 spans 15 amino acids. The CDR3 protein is CASSEALAGGDEQYF. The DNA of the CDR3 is TGTGCCAGCAGTGAAGCGCTAGCGGGGGGAGACGAGCAGTACTTC.

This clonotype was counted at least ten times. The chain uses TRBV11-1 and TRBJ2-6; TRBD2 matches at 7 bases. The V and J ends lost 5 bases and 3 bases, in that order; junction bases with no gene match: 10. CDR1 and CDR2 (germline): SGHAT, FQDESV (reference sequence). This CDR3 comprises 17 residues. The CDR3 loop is CASSRASGVFGANVLTF. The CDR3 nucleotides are TGTGCCAGCAGCCGGGCCAGCGGGGTTTTTGGGGCCAACGTCCTGACTTTC.

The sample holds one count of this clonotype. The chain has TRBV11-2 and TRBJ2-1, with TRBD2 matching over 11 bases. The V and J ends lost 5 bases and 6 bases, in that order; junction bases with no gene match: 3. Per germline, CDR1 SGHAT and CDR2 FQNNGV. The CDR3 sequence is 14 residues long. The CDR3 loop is CASSGGTSGNEQFF. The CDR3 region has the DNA TGTGCCAGCAGCGGGGGGACTAGCGGCAATGAGCAGTTCTTC.

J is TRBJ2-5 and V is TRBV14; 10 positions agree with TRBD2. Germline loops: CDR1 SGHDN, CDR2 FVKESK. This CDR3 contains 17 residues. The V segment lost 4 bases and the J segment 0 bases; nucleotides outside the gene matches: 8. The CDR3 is CASSPPRTSGHQETQYF. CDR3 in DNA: TGTGCCAGCAGCCCCCCGCGGACTAGCGGCCACCAAGAGACCCAGTACTTC. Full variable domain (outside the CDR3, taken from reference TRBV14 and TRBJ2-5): EAGVTQFPSHSVIEKGQTVTLRCDPISGHDNLYWYRRVMGKEIKFLLHFVKESKQDESGMPNNRFLAERTGGTYSTLKVQPAELEDSGVYFCASSPPRTSGHQETQYFGPGTRLLVL.

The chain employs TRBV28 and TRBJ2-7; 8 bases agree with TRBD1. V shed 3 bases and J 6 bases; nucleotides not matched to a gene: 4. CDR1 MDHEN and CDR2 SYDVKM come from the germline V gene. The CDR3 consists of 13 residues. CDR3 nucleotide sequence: TGTGCCAGCAGTTTGACAGGGGTCCTCGAGCAGTACTTC. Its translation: CASSLTGVLEQYF.

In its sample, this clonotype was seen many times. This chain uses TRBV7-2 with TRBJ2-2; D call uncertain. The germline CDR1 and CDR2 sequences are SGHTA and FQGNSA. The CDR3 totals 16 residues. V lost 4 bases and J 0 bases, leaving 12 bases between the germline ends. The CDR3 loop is CASSSPPNPNTGELFF. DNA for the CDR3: TGTGCCAGCAGCTCGCCCCCGAATCCGAACACCGGGGAGCTGTTTTTT.

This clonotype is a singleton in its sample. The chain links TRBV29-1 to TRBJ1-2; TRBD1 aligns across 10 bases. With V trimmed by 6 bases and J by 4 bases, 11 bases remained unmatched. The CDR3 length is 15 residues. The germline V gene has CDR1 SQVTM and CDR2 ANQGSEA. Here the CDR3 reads CSVNHGTGVRYGYTF. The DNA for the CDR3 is TGCAGCGTGAACCACGGGACAGGGGTTCGCTATGGCTACACCTTC.

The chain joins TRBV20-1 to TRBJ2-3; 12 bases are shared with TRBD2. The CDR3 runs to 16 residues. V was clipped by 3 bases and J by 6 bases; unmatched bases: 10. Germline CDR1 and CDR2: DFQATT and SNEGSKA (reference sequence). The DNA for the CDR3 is TGCAGTGCTAGCGGTGCTAGCGGGGGGGGACGGGATACGCAGTATTTT. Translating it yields CSASGASGGGRDTQYF.

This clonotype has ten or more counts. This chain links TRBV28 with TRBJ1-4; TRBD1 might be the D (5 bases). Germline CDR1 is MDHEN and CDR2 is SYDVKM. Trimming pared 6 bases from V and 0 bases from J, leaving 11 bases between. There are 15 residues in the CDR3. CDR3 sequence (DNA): TGTGCCAGCAGCCCCGGGACTGCAACTAATGAAAAACTGTTTTTT. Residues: CASSPGTATNEKLFF.

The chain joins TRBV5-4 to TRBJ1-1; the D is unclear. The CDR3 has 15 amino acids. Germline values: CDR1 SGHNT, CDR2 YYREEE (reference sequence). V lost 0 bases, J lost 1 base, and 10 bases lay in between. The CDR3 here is CASSLGAGPNTEAFF. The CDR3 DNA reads TGTGCCAGCAGCTTGGGGGCAGGACCGAACACTGAAGCTTTCTTT.